The clone carrying this TCR beta chain was counted only a few times. This specimen belongs to a study of blood T cell repertoires in COVID-19. About the research overall: The United States, Italy and Spain supplied acute and convalescent COVID-19 samples. PBMCs, B-cell-depleted T cells, or T cells were the source of the cDNA or gDNA that made up the material.

In the original workflow: Estimation of nucleated cell counts was performed using reference gene primer amplification. Clones were read by immunoSEQ multiplex PCR, and TCRdb kept only the in-frame ones, dropping some. The D gene and trimming were derived from the DNA, and the V and J assignments and clone size from that table. There are some 340,000 clones in the sample; around 84% occur only once, and 3.6% lies in the top ten. This TCR derives from a woman under 30 with acute or convalescent COVID-19. Material: peripheral blood.

CDR3 DNA sequence: TGTGCCAGCAGTTTCGACAGGGGCCCAAGCACCAATCAGCCCCAGCATTTT. Translating gives CASSFDRGPSTNQPQHF. This sequence joins TRBV28 and TRBJ1-5; 8 nucleotides align to TRBD1. The V gene end was trimmed by 3 bases and the J gene end by 3 bases; junction bases not matched to a gene: 10. The CDR3 covers 17 residues. Germline V gene lookup returns CDR1 MDHEN and CDR2 SYDVKM.